These 2 T cell receptor beta chains came from one sample sequenced in a study of Graves' ophthalmopathy and Graves' hyperthyroidism. Beta-chain TCR CDR3 regions were amplified from RNA transcripts. HTBI primers were used in a first-round RT-PCR, which preceded a second-round multiplex PCR. TCRdb re-called the multiplex PCR reads through MiXCR, storing one row per CDR3 protein. This table holds nearly 400,000 distinct CDR3 sequences, approximately 20% found once. Sequencing was carried out using peripheral blood. The source is a woman younger than 30 with Graves' ophthalmopathy.

This clonotype was recorded a few times. The genes are TRBV27 and TRBJ1-6, with D possibly being TRBD1 (6 bases). Trimming removed 7 bases from V and 8 bases from J, with 12 bases in between. Germline V gives CDR1 MNHEY, CDR2 SMNVEV (reference sequence). CDR3 length: 13 residues. As DNA, the CDR3 is TGTGCCAGCAAGACAGGAAGTTATTCACCCCTCCACTTT. It is translated as CASKTGSYSPLHF.

This clonotype was found many times. The rearrangement links TRBV15 to TRBJ2-5; the match to TRBD2 covers 10 bases. The J segment lost 5 bases and the V segment lost 0 bases, leaving 12 bases of the junction unmatched. The CDR3 consists of 18 residues. The germline CDR1 and CDR2 sequences are LNHNV and YYDKDF (reference sequence). DNA for the CDR3: TGTGCCACCAGCAGAGATCGGGGTAGCGGGGGGTCTTGGGAGACCCAGTACTTC. It encodes CATSRDRGSGGSWETQYF.